The rows below give T cell receptor beta chains drawn from one sample of a study of T cells after yellow fever vaccination. TCRdb ran MiXCR on the 5' RACE reads and lists one entry per CDR3 protein. The table includes some 110,000 distinct CDR3 sequences, approximately 7% detected once. The sequenced sample was CD4+ T cells sorted from PBMCs, obtained approximately 11 days after the first yellow fever vaccination. The receptors were gathered from a man aged 18 to 30 who received the YFV17D yellow fever vaccine. CDR3s include the opening cysteine and the closing phenylalanine or tryptophan. A D gene is named only where the DNA matches it firmly. Clone size appears in some rows only: once, few, many, or a class for an expanded clone.

TRBJ2-3	many	NA	TRBV5-1	CASSSGTSQVTQYF	TGCGCCAGCAGCTCCGGGACTTCTCAGGTCACGCAGTATTTT
TRBJ2-5	many	NA	TRBV3-1	CASRDGTYRGETQYF	TGTGCCAGCAGAGACGGGACTTACAGGGGAGAGACCCAGTACTTC
TRBJ2-5	NA	NA	TRBV28	CASSLNGGETQYF	TGTGCCAGCAGTTTAAACGGGGGAGAGACCCAGTACTTC
TRBJ2-3	many	TRBD2	TRBV5-1	CASRASGSDTQYF	TGCGCCAGCAGGGCTAGCGGCTCAGATACGCAGTATTTT
TRBJ2-5	many	TRBD1	TRBV6-2/TRBV6-3	CASSRGQGLDETQYF	TGTGCCAGCAGCCGCGGACAGGGCTTAGACGAGACCCAGTACTTC
TRBJ2-1	NA	NA	TRBV5-1	CASSFRVWNEQFF	TGCGCCAGCAGCTTTCGGGTCTGGAATGAGCAGTTCTTC
TRBJ2-2	many	TRBD1	TRBV5-1	CASSTGQGNTGELFF	TGCGCCAGCAGCACGGGACAGGGAAACACCGGGGAGCTGTTTTTT
TRBJ1-3	NA	TRBD1	TRBV25-1	CASSRRDSSGNTIYF	TGTGCCAGCAGCAGACGGGACAGCTCTGGAAACACCATATATTTT
TRBJ2-7	many	NA	TRBV5-1	CASSSDYEQYF	TGCGCCAGCAGCTCAGACTACGAGCAGTACTTC
TRBJ1-5	many	TRBD1	TRBV20-1	CDRDSGPQPQHF	TGCGACCGGGACAGCGGCCCTCAGCCCCAGCATTTT
TRBJ2-3	many	TRBD2	TRBV5-1	CASSFSGGTDTQYF	TGCGCCAGCAGCTTTAGCGGGGGGACAGATACGCAGTATTTT
TRBJ1-2	many	NA	TRBV28	CASSLYSGRNYGYTF	TGTGCCAGCAGTTTATATTCAGGGAGAAACTATGGCTACACCTTC
TRBJ2-3	many	NA	TRBV7-2	CASSLGLQTDTQYF	TGTGCCAGCAGCTTGGGACTTCAGACAGATACGCAGTATTTT
TRBJ2-5	many	TRBD2	TRBV28	CASSSLAVKETQYF	TGTGCCAGCAGCTCCCTAGCGGTGAAAGAGACCCAGTACTTC
TRBJ2-5	NA	TRBD2	TRBV7-9	CASRTGLAAPETQYF	TGTGCCAGCAGGACGGGACTAGCGGCGCCGGAGACCCAGTACTTC
TRBJ2-5	many	NA	TRBV20-1	CSGGAGAGETQYF	TGCAGTGGCGGAGCCGGGGCGGGGGAGACCCAGTACTTC
TRBJ1-1	many	NA	TRBV14	CASSRQSLNTEAFF	TGTGCCAGCAGCCGACAGAGCTTGAACACTGAAGCTTTCTTT
TRBJ2-7	many	TRBD2	TRBV27	CASSRGGGFEQYF	TGTGCCAGCAGTCGGGGGGGAGGGTTCGAGCAGTACTTC
TRBJ2-1	many	TRBD1	TRBV25-1	CASRGQSYNEQFF	TGTGCCAGCAGGGGACAGTCCTACAATGAGCAGTTCTTC
TRBJ2-5	many	NA	TRBV4-1	CASRGVQETQYF	TGCGCCAGCAGGGGGGTCCAGGAGACCCAGTACTTC
TRBJ1-5	many	TRBD1	TRBV5-1	CASSLGPQGARQEAQHF	TGCGCCAGCAGCTTGGGGCCTCAGGGGGCCCGTCAGGAAGCCCAGCATTTT
TRBJ2-7	many	TRBD2	TRBV2	CASRGTSGGHEQYF	TGTGCCAGCAGGGGGACTAGCGGGGGTCACGAGCAGTACTTC
TRBJ2-7	many	NA	TRBV11-1	CASSPNRGRDVNEQYF	TGTGCCAGCAGCCCGAACCGGGGCAGGGATGTGAACGAGCAGTACTTC
TRBJ1-3	many	NA	TRBV12-3/TRBV12-4	CASIPAGNTIYF	TGTGCCAGCATTCCAGCTGGAAACACCATATATTTT
TRBJ2-7	NA	TRBD2	TRBV7-6	CASSLGGFGGAFYEQYF	TGTGCCAGCAGCTTAGGAGGTTTCGGGGGGGCCTTCTACGAGCAGTACTTC
TRBJ2-1	few	TRBD1	TRBV5-4	CASSSGDRGYNEQFF	TGTGCCAGCAGCTCGGGGGACAGGGGGTACAATGAGCAGTTCTTC
TRBJ2-7	NA	NA	TRBV12-3/TRBV12-4	CASSRGPTLGAYEQYF	TGTGCCAGCAGCCGGGGACCAACCTTGGGGGCCTACGAGCAGTACTTC
TRBJ2-1	many	TRBD2	TRBV6-6	CASTRLAGGQQFF	TGTGCCAGCACCAGACTAGCGGGGGGGCAGCAGTTCTTC
TRBJ1-2	many	NA	TRBV6-5	CASSSPARGNYGYTF	TGTGCCAGCAGTTCTCCGGCGAGGGGAAACTATGGCTACACCTTC
TRBJ2-1	many	NA	TRBV11-2	CASSLTSSYNEQFF	TGTGCCAGCAGCCTCACTAGCTCCTACAATGAGCAGTTCTTC
TRBJ1-6	many	NA	TRBV28	CASSTPGGGVSPLHF	TGTGCCAGCAGTACCCCGGGGGGGGGCGTTTCACCCCTCCACTTT
TRBJ1-3	many	NA	TRBV4-3	CASSQERGDRLSGNTIYF	TGCGCCAGCAGCCAAGAGAGAGGGGACCGACTCTCTGGAAACACCATATATTTT
TRBJ1-6	NA	NA	TRBV18	CASSPEGQGISPLHF	TGTGCCAGCTCACCCGAGGGGCAGGGTATTTCACCCCTCCACTTT
TRBJ2-1	many	TRBD2	TRBV6-1	CASSPSGGALEQFF	TGTGCCAGCAGTCCCAGCGGGGGGGCCCTTGAGCAGTTCTTC
TRBJ2-3	many	NA	TRBV9	CASSVAVGGWGTDTQYF	TGTGCCAGCAGCGTAGCTGTCGGGGGCTGGGGGACAGATACGCAGTATTTT
TRBJ1-5	many	NA	TRBV4-3	CASSQDNRGNQPQHF	TGCGCCAGCAGCCAAGATAACCGGGGCAATCAGCCCCAGCATTTT
TRBJ2-7	many	NA	TRBV7-9	CASSLSSSYEQYF	TGTGCCAGCAGCTTAAGTAGCTCCTACGAGCAGTACTTC
TRBJ2-5	NA	NA	TRBV5-1	CASSPETGLAQYF	TGCGCCAGCAGTCCCGAGACAGGTCTAGCCCAGTACTTC
TRBJ2-7	many	TRBD2	TRBV7-9	CASSLALGLARYEQYF	TGTGCCAGCAGCTTAGCGTTGGGACTAGCGAGATACGAGCAGTACTTC
TRBJ2-1	many	NA	TRBV11-2	CASSLEGWDNEQFF	TGTGCCAGCAGCTTGGAGGGCTGGGACAATGAGCAGTTCTTC
TRBJ1-4	many	NA	TRBV5-1	CASSLALGQSNEKLFF	TGCGCCAGCAGCTTGGCCCTCGGACAGTCGAATGAAAAACTGTTTTTT
TRBJ1-5	many	TRBD1	TRBV4-1	CASSRHHRGGDQPQHF	TGCGCCAGCAGCCGCCACCACAGGGGCGGAGATCAGCCCCAGCATTTT
TRBJ1-1	many	NA	TRBV5-1	CASSLTGQLNTEAFF	TGCGCCAGCAGCTTGACTGGACAGCTCAACACTGAAGCTTTCTTT
TRBJ2-7	NA	TRBD2	TRBV20-1	CSATPRFGGDYEQYF	TGCAGTGCCACTCCCCGCTTTGGGGGGGACTACGAGCAGTACTTC
TRBJ2-7	NA	TRBD2	TRBV7-9	CASSLVLGGDYSNEQYF	TGTGCCAGCAGCTTGGTTCTTGGAGGGGACTACTCCAACGAGCAGTACTTC